This T cell receptor (beta chain) was found in a study of blood T cell repertoires in COVID-19. In the study overall: The study drew acute and convalescent COVID-19 samples from the United States, Italy and Spain.

The germline V gene encodes CDR1 SEHNR and CDR2 FQNEAQ (reference sequence). Germline trimming cut 6 bases from V and 6 bases from J; bases unmatched to any gene: 2. The CDR3 consists of 12 residues. The table came from immunoSEQ multiplex PCR; TCRdb's copy has only in-frame clones and leaves some out. Of about 480,000 clones listed, around 89% are singletons. The source of this sequence is a young woman with acute or convalescent COVID-19. J is TRBJ2-3 and V is TRBV7-9, with 8 positions matching TRBD2. The specimen sequenced was peripheral blood. In DNA form, the CDR3 reads TGTGCCAGCAGGCGGGGGGTGGATACGCAGTATTTT. Amino acid sequence: CASRRGVDTQYF.